This T cell receptor (beta chain) was recovered during a study of cytomegalovirus exposure and HLA in healthy donors. Study details: From approximately 170 million T cells, an earlier analysis saw under 140 million unique TCR beta sequences. Study outcomes and limitations: Exclusion as indistinguishable affected some V segments, including TRBV6-2 and TRBV6-3. Donor immune exposure was known only as CMV serostatus.

It was with 60 Vbeta and 13 Jbeta primers that the PCR ran. Original processing methods: Around 12 million of tens of millions of unique TCR beta chains were shared, per a later count. Here immunoSEQ multiplex PCR was the method, and the copy in TCRdb shows in-frame clones only, minus some. V and J calls and clone size follow that table, whereas D and trimming were derived from the DNA. Here the sample spans tens of thousands of clones, roughly a tenth being singletons. CDR3 length equals 14 residues. Germline V gene lookup returns CDR1 SGHTA and CDR2 FQGNSA. V was pared by 7 bases and J by 5 bases, with 7 bases of the junction left unmatched. This clone came up a few times. Its target is not known.

The chain combines TRBV7-2 with TRBJ2-5, with TRBD2 matching over 10 bases. The sequencing sample was made of PBMCs. The source is a man in his 60s in good health and CMV-seropositive. The CDR3 nucleotides are TGTGCCAGCACGTCTAGCGGGAGATGGGAGACCCAGTACTTC. Encoded protein: CASTSSGRWETQYF.